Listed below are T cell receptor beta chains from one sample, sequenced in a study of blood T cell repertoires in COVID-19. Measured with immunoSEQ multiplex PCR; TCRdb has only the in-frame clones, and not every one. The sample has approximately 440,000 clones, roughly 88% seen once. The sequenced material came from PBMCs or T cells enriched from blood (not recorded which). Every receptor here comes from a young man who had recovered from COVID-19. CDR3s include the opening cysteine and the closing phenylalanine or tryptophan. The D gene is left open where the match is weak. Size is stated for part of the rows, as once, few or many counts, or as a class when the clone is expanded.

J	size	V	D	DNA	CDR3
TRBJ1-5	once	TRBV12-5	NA	TGTGCTAGTGGACCCTGGGGCGGTCAGCCCCAGCATTTT	CASGPWGGQPQHF
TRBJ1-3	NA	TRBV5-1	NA	TGCGCCAGCAGCCGCTCGGGGTTTGGGGACACCATATATTTT	CASSRSGFGDTIYF
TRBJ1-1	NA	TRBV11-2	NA	TGTGCCAGCAGCTTAGGGGCAGCGGCAACCATTGAAGCTTTCTTT	CASSLGAAATIEAFF
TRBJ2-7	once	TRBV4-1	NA	TGCGCCAGCAGCCATACGGGAACCTACGAGCAGTACTTC	CASSHTGTYEQYF
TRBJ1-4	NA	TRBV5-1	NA	TGCGCCAGCAGCTTGCTCCCACAGGGAGCTAATGAAAAACTGTTTTTT	CASSLLPQGANEKLFF
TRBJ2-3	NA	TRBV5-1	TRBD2	TGCGCCAGCAGCTTGGCGTCGACTAGCGGGGCCACAGATACGCAGTATTTT	CASSLASTSGATDTQYF
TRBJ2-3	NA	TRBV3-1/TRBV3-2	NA	TGTGCCAGCAGCCAAGACGGACGGGGGAGAGATACGCAGTATTTT	CASSQDGRGRDTQYF
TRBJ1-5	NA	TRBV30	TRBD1	TGTGCCTGGGACAAGGGACAGCCGCCCCAGCATTTT	CAWDKGQPPQHF
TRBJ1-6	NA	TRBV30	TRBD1	TGTGCCTGGAGCGGGACAGGGCAATACGCACTTTCACCCCTCCACTTT	CAWSGTGQYALSPLHF
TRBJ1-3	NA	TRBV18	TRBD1	TGTGCCAGCTCACCGGACAGGGCTGGAAACACCATATATTTT	CASSPDRAGNTIYF